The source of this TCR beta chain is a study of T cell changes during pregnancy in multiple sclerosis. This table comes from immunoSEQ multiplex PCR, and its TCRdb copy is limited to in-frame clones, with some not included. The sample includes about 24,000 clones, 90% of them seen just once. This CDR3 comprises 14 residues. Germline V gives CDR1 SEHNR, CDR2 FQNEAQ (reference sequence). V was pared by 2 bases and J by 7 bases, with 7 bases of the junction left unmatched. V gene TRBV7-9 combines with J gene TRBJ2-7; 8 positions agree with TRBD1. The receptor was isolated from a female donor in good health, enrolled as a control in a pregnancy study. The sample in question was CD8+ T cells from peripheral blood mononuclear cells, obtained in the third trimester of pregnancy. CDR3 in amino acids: CASSLWDRFEEQYF. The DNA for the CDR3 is TGTGCCAGCAGCTTATGGGACAGGTTCGAAGAGCAGTACTTC.